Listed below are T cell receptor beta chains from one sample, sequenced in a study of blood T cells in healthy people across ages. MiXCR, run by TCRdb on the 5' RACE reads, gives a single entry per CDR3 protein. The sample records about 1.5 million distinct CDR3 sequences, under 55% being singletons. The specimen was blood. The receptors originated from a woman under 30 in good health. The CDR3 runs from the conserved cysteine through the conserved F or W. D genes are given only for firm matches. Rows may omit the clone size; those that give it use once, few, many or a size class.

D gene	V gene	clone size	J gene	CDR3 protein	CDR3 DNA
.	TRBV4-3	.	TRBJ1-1	CASSQDRGPPRIAFF	TGCGCCAGCAGCCAAGATAGGGGCCCACCGCGGATCGCTTTCTTT
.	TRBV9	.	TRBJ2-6	CASSPAAANVLTF	TGTGCCAGCAGCCCGGCTGCAGCCAACGTCCTGACTTTC
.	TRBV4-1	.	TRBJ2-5	CASSRTGDRQETQYF	TGCGCCAGCAGCCGTACGGGAGACCGCCAAGAGACCCAGTACTTC
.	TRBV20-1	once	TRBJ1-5	CSASDQQYYSNQPQHF	TGCAGTGCTAGCGATCAGCAGTATTATAGCAATCAGCCCCAGCATTTT
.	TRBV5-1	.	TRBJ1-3	CASSLDYSGNTIYF	TGCGCCAGCAGCTTGGATTACTCTGGAAACACCATATATTTT
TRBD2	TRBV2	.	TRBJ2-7	CASSELAGGSIIHEQYF	TGTGCCAGCAGTGAGCTCGCGGGGGGCTCTATTATCCACGAGCAGTACTTC
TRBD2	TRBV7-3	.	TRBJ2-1	CASSLTWTSGSSEQFF	TGTGCCAGCAGCTTAACCTGGACTAGCGGGAGTAGTGAGCAGTTCTTC
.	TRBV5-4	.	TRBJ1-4	CASSAGPLSTNEKLFF	TGTGCCAGCAGCGCCGGACCTCTATCAACTAATGAAAAACTGTTTTTT
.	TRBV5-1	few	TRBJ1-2	CASSLGRGSRTYGYTF	TGCGCCAGCAGCCTCGGAAGGGGAAGTCGGACCTATGGCTACACCTTC
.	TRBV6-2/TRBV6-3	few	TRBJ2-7	CASSYSRTSEQYF	TGTGCCAGCAGTTACTCGCGGACCAGCGAGCAGTACTTC
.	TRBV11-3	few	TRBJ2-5	CASSLGYVANEQYF	TGTGCCAGCAGCTTAGGCTATGTTGCCAATGAGCAGTACTTC
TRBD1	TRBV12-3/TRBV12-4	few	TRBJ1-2	CASSSTDREYGYTF	TGTGCCAGCAGTTCCACGGACAGGGAGTATGGCTACACCTTC
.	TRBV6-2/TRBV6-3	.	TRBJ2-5	CASSYSPGGQETQYF	TGTGCCAGCAGCTACTCGCCTGGCGGACAAGAGACCCAGTACTTC
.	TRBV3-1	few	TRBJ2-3	CASSPQEWPDTQYF	TGTGCCAGCAGCCCTCAGGAGTGGCCAGATACGCAGTATTTT
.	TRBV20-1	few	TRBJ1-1	CSARTLTGWTEAFF	TGCAGTGCTAGAACCCTTACAGGGTGGACTGAAGCTTTCTTT
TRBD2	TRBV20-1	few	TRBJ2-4	CSARKTSGNIRYF	TGCAGTGCTAGGAAGACTAGCGGAAACATTCGGTACTTC
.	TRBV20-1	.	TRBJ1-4	CSASMGSLSEKLFF	TGCAGTGCTAGTATGGGTTCTCTGAGTGAAAAACTGTTTTTT
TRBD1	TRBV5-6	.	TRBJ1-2	CASSPARGGAFYGYTF	TGTGCCAGCAGTCCGGCCCGAGGGGGCGCATTCTATGGCTACACCTTC
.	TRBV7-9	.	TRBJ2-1	CASSSSLLLHSGPWNEQFF	TGTGCCAGCAGCTCCTCCCTCCTTCTCCATAGCGGACCATGGAATGAGCAGTTCTTC
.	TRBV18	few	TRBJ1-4	CASSPTDREKLFF	TGTGCCAGCTCACCGACCGATCGGGAAAAACTGTTTTTT
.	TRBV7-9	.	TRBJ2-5	CASSSTNLAAETQYF	TGTGCCAGCAGCTCGACTAATTTAGCTGCGGAGACCCAGTACTTC
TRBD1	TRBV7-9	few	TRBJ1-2	CASRSGTEITYGYTF	TGTGCCAGCAGAAGTGGGACAGAGATCACGTATGGCTACACCTTC
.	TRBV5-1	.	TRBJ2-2	CASSPGSGELFF	TGCGCCAGCAGCCCCGGATCCGGGGAGCTGTTTTTT
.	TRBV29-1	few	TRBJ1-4	CSVQAGPEIQLFF	TGCAGCGTCCAAGCAGGCCCGGAGATCCAACTGTTTTTT
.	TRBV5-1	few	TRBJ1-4	CASSLQYLNEKLFF	TGCGCCAGCAGCTTACAGTACCTTAATGAAAAACTGTTTTTT
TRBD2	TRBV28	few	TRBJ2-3	CASSFSRVWLAGAGTDTQYF	TGTGCCAGCAGTTTCTCCCGGGTCTGGCTAGCGGGAGCGGGCACAGATACGCAGTATTTT
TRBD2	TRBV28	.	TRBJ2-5	CASSLEGRGGEQYF	TGTGCCAGCAGTTTAGAGGGGAGGGGAGGTGAGCAGTACTTC
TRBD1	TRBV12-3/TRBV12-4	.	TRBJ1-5	CASSLGTGTGNQPQHF	TGTGCCAGCAGTTTAGGGACCGGGACAGGGAATCAGCCCCAGCATTTT
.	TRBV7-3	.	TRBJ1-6	CAGSLGSFNSPLHF	TGTGCCGGCAGCTTGGGCAGCTTTAATTCACCCCTCCACTTT
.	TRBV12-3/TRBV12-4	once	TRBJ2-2	CASSLGRGPRKELFF	TGTGCCAGCAGTTTAGGGAGAGGCCCTAGGAAGGAGCTGTTTTTT
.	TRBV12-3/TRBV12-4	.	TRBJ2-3	CASSLRDIGTDTQYF	TGTGCCAGCAGTTTAAGGGACATTGGGACAGATACGCAGTATTTT
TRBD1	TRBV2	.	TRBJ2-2	CASRNTGTGYGELFF	TGTGCCAGCAGGAACACCGGGACAGGGTACGGGGAGCTGTTTTTT
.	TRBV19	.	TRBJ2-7	CASKVRGSDEQYF	TGTGCCAGTAAGGTCAGGGGATCTGACGAGCAGTACTTC
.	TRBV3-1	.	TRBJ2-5	CASSQDQLGSRGWTQYF	TGTGCCAGCAGCCAAGACCAATTGGGCAGCCGGGGTTGGACCCAGTACTTC
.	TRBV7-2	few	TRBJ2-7	CASRGASSQYEQYF	TGTGCCAGCAGGGGTGCTTCCTCCCAATACGAGCAGTACTTC
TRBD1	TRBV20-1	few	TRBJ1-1	CSAREDRDSEAFF	TGCAGTGCTAGAGAGGACAGGGACAGTGAAGCTTTCTTT
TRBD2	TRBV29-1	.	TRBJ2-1	CTCSRLAGGNEQFF	TGCACCTGCTCTAGACTAGCGGGAGGTAATGAGCAGTTCTTC
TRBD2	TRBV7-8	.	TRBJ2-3	CASPEAGGTTDTQYF	TGTGCCAGCCCAGAAGCGGGGGGAACCACAGATACGCAGTATTTT
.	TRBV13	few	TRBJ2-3	CASSFFGGRNTQYF	TGTGCCAGCAGCTTCTTCGGGGGTAGAAATACGCAGTATTTT
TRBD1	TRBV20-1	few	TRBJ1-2	CSARTGEAYGYTF	TGCAGTGCTAGAACAGGGGAGGCCTATGGCTACACCTTC
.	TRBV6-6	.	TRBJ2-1	CASSMYSGSYNEQFF	TGTGCCAGCAGCATGTACTCCGGGTCCTACAATGAGCAGTTCTTC
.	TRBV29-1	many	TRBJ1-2	CSVDPVYGYTF	TGCAGCGTTGATCCGGTCTATGGCTACACCTTC